The next 27 T cell receptor beta chains were all read from a single sample in a study of blood T cell repertoires in COVID-19. Profiling relied on immunoSEQ multiplex PCR, and the TCRdb table lists in-frame clones only, not all of them. This sample carries some 170,000 clones, over 90% of them seen once, and the ten largest clones take roughly 2%. Sequencing was carried out using peripheral blood. The source of these receptors is a woman aged 60-75 years with COVID-19, enrolled during active disease.

The rearrangement links TRBV7-9 to TRBJ1-1, with 8 bases aligning to TRBD1. V lost 0 bases, J lost 3 bases, and 9 bases stayed unmatched. This CDR3 is 17 amino acids long. Germline assignment: CDR1 SEHNR and CDR2 FQNEAQ (reference sequence). CDR3 nucleotide sequence: TGTGCCAGCAGCTTAGCGCGTTCCGGACAGGGAGACACTGAAGCTTTCTTT. It encodes CASSLARSGQGDTEAFF.

This chain connects TRBV11-2 to TRBJ1-2; TRBD1 might be the D (5 bases). Germline values: CDR1 SGHAT, CDR2 FQNNGV. This CDR3 contains 12 residues. The V and J ends lost 6 bases and 4 bases respectively, with 9 bases between them. CDR3 protein: CASSVGGYGYTF. Written as DNA, the CDR3 is TGTGCCAGCAGTGTCGGGGGCTATGGCTACACCTTC.

This clone was observed a single time. The gene calls are TRBV19 and TRBJ2-1; D perhaps matches TRBD2 (6 bases). Germline lookup yields CDR1 LNHDA and CDR2 SQIVND (reference sequence). V dropped 5 bases and J dropped 6 bases, with 14 bases sitting between them. The CDR3 is 14 amino acids. The CDR3 here is CASSSGMRGNEQFF. In DNA form, the CDR3 reads TGTGCCAGTAGTTCCGGGATGCGGGGCAATGAGCAGTTCTTC.

The rearrangement uses TRBV5-1 and TRBJ2-1; 7 nucleotides match TRBD1. The trim removed 4 bases at V and 8 bases at J, leaving 9 bases unmatched. This CDR3 spans 14 amino acids. Germline CDR1 is SGHRS and CDR2 is YFSETQ. The CDR3 here is CASSPGQRRDEQFF. DNA of the CDR3: TGCGCCAGCAGCCCGGGACAGAGACGGGATGAGCAGTTCTTC. The full variable domain, in which reference TRBV5-1 and TRBJ2-1 provide the parts outside the CDR3, is KAGVTQTPRYLIKTRGQQVTLSCSPISGHRSVSWYQQTPGQGLQFLFEYFSETQRNKGNFPGRFSGRQFSNSRSEMNVSTLELGDSALYLCASSPGQRRDEQFFGPGTRLTVL.

The gene calls are TRBV2 and TRBJ1-5, with a possible D match to TRBD1 (6 bases). The length of the CDR3 is 15 residues. Germline CDR1 and CDR2: SNHLY and FYNNEI. V dropped 8 bases and J dropped 6 bases, with 20 bases sitting between them. This chain's CDR3 is CASSIQQGSGQPQHF. The CDR3 nucleotides read TGTGCCAGCTCGATCCAACAGGGTTCAGGTCAGCCCCAGCATTTT. Based on the CDR3 plus reference TRBV2 and TRBJ1-5, the full variable domain is EPEVTQTPSHQVTQMGQEVILRCVPISNHLYFYWYRQILGQKVEFLVSFYNNEISEKSEIFDDQFSVERPDGSNFTLKIRSTKLEDSAMYFCASSIQQGSGQPQHFGDGTRLSIL.

The rearrangement uses TRBV7-2 and TRBJ2-6; perhaps TRBD1 as D (6 bases). The CDR3 runs 17 residues. Germline V gene sequence: CDR1 SGHTA, CDR2 FQGNSA. V was cut by 6 bases and J by 0 bases, with 15 bases left in between. CDR3 bases: TGTGCCAGCAGGTCACAGGGCTACCTCTCTGGGGCCAACGTCCTGACTTTC. Translation gives CASRSQGYLSGANVLTF.

The table lists this clone with a count of one. The V call is TRBV7-3, the J call TRBJ1-1; D ambiguous. V lost 5 bases, J lost 2 bases, and 6 bases lay in between. The CDR3 runs to 12 residues. Germline loops: CDR1 SGHTA, CDR2 FQGTGA. Here the CDR3 DNA reads TGTGCCAGCAGCCACAGTAACACTGAAGCTTTCTTT. Amino acids: CASSHSNTEAFF.

The chain joins TRBV7-2 to TRBJ2-5; 14 nucleotides align to TRBD2. This CDR3 is built from 16 residues. V shed 4 bases, J shed 5 bases, and the junction held 6 bases outside the gene matches. Germline assignment: CDR1 SGHTA and CDR2 FQGNSA. Here the CDR3 reads CASSYGLAGGRETQYF. Written as DNA, the CDR3 is TGTGCCAGCAGCTACGGACTAGCGGGGGGCCGGGAGACCCAGTACTTC.

This clone was counted a few times. The rearrangement joins TRBV5-1 to TRBJ2-5; TRBD1 is a possible D gene (6 bases). The CDR3 runs to 16 residues. CDR1 is SGHRS and CDR2 is YFSETQ in the germline V gene. V shed 0 bases and J shed 7 bases, with 19 bases lying between them. CDR3 region: CASSLDLGQQRGTQYF. Here the CDR3 DNA reads TGCGCCAGCAGCTTGGACCTGGGACAACAACGGGGGACCCAGTACTTC.

The J gene is TRBJ1-5, the V gene TRBV27, with a tentative D call TRBD1 (5 bases). The CDR3 covers 15 residues. Looked up from germline, CDR1 is MNHEY and CDR2 is SMNVEV (reference sequence). V was trimmed by 2 bases and J by 0 bases, leaving 8 bases between them. The CDR3 sequence is CASSLRGRSNQPQHF. For the CDR3, the DNA is TGTGCCAGCAGTTTAAGGGGCCGTAGCAATCAGCCCCAGCATTTT.

The rearrangement joins TRBV30 to TRBJ1-1; 8 bases map to TRBD1. The CDR3 is 13 residues long. V dropped 2 bases and J dropped 4; count of bases not matched to a gene: 3. The germline CDR1 and CDR2 sequences are GTSNPN and SVGIG (reference sequence). The CDR3 spells CAWSQDRGTEAFF. CDR3 nucleotides: TGTGCCTGGAGTCAAGACAGGGGCACTGAAGCTTTCTTT.

The gene calls are TRBV4-3 and TRBJ2-7, with TRBD1 identical over 10 bases. Germline V lookup: CDR1 LGHNA, CDR2 YSLEER. The CDR3 extends over 14 amino acids. Unmatched junction bases numbered 5, after V lost 3 bases and J lost 6 bases. CDR3 amino acids: CASSQAGTGVEQYF. Here the CDR3 DNA reads TGCGCCAGCAGCCAGGCCGGGACAGGGGTCGAGCAGTACTTC.

The rearrangement uses TRBV6-5 and TRBJ2-1; 9 bases map to TRBD1. CDR1 is MNHEY and CDR2 is SVGAGI in the germline V gene. The trim removed 4 bases at V and 9 bases at J, leaving 13 bases unmatched. The CDR3 is made up of 16 amino acids. CDR3 sequence: CASSSNGQGFGGEQFF. The CDR3 DNA reads as TGTGCCAGCAGTTCCAACGGACAGGGGTTTGGGGGTGAGCAGTTCTTC.

V gene TRBV9 combines with J gene TRBJ2-2; D remains ambiguous. The length of the CDR3 is 13 residues. Germline loops: CDR1 SGDLS, CDR2 YYNGEE. Between the trimmed V and J ends, which lost 4 bases and 6 bases, there was a span of 10 bases. CDR3 protein: CASSPLTAGELFF. The CDR3 DNA reads TGTGCCAGCAGCCCTCTTACAGCCGGGGAGCTGTTTTTT.

The count of this clone is one. The chain links TRBV5-8 to TRBJ1-5, with a tentative D call TRBD1 (6 bases). Germline V gene data show CDR1 as SGHTS and CDR2 as YDEGEE. V shed 2 bases and J shed 4 bases, with 16 bases lying between them. CDR3 length: 16 residues. This CDR3 reads CASSLDPTGFNQPQHF. CDR3 nucleotide sequence: TGTGCCAGCAGCTTAGACCCTACAGGGTTTAATCAGCCCCAGCATTTT. The full variable domain, rest sourced from reference TRBV5-8 and TRBJ1-5, is EAGVTQSPTHLIKTRGQQATLRCSPISGHTSVYWYQQALGLGLQFLLWYDEGEERNRGNFPPRFSGRQFPNYSSELNVNALELEDSALYLCASSLDPTGFNQPQHFGDGTRLSIL.

The rearrangement uses TRBV15 and TRBJ1-2, with D possibly matching TRBD1 (6 bases). Per the germline V gene, CDR1 is LNHNV and CDR2 is YYDKDF (reference sequence). The CDR3 is made up of 14 amino acids. The germline V and J ends were trimmed by 1 base and 1 base, with 7 bases remaining between them. CDR3 loop: CATSRGQDNYGYTF. The CDR3 nucleotides are TGTGCCACCAGCAGAGGACAGGATAACTATGGCTACACCTTC. Complete variable domain (other parts from reference TRBV15 and TRBJ1-2): DAMVIQNPRYQVTQFGKPVTLSCSQTLNHNVMYWYQQKSSQAPKLLFHYYDKDFNNEADTPDNFQSRRPNTSFCFLDIRSPGLGDTAMYLCATSRGQDNYGYTFGSGTRLTVV.

The V and J genes are TRBV6-6 and TRBJ1-1; 9 bases fit TRBD1. The junction had 8 bases not matched to a gene; V was cut back by 5 bases and J by 4 bases. The CDR3 runs to 15 residues. The germline CDR1 and CDR2 sequences are MNHNY and SVGAGI (reference sequence). The CDR3 DNA reads as TGTGCCAGCAGTGGGACAGGGAGTAAGGGCACTGAAGCTTTCTTT. Its translation is CASSGTGSKGTEAFF.

V is TRBV3-1 (or the pseudogene TRBV3-2) and J is TRBJ1-2, with D hard to call. V was shortened by 5 bases and J by 4 bases, with 17 bases between the two germline ends. Germline-derived CDR1 and CDR2 are LGHDT and YNNKEL (reference sequence). This CDR3 has 15 residues. The CDR3 coding sequence is TGTGCCAGCAGCTTCGAGTATACGCTTGGCTATGGCTACACCTTC. It encodes CASSFEYTLGYGYTF.

The chain combines TRBV4-1 with TRBJ2-7; the match to TRBD1 covers 8 bases. CDR1 and CDR2 (germline): MGHRA, YSYEKL. V lost 3 bases to trimming and J lost 2 bases; unmatched junction nucleotides: 9. This CDR3 is 16 amino acids long. The CDR3 DNA reads as TGCGCCAGCAGCCAGGGGCGGACAGGGAGTCCCTACGAGCAGTACTTC. This codes for CASSQGRTGSPYEQYF.

The chain has TRBV12-3 or TRBV12-4 and TRBJ1-2, with a tentative D call TRBD1 (5 bases). The CDR3 totals 11 residues. Trimming removed 5 bases at V and 8 bases at J, with 9 bases between. As DNA, the CDR3 is TGTGCCAGCAGTCCAGGGTTGGGCTACACCTTC. Its protein product is CASSPGLGYTF.

J is TRBJ2-2 and V is TRBV24-1; 8 positions match TRBD1. The V gene end was trimmed by 2 bases and the J gene end by 4 bases; junction bases not matched to a gene: 2. This CDR3 has 15 residues. Germline V gives CDR1 KGHDR, CDR2 SFDVKD. The CDR3 coding sequence is TGTGCCACCAGTGATTCGGGACAGGTCACCGGGGAGCTGTTTTTT. It translates to CATSDSGQVTGELFF.

The chain recombines TRBV5-1 with TRBJ1-2; perhaps TRBD1 as D (5 bases). The CDR3 has 14 residues. With 4 bases removed from V and 7 bases from J, the gap between germline ends came to 17 bases. CDR1 is SGHRS and CDR2 is YFSETQ in the germline V gene. CDR3 DNA sequence: TGCGCCAGCAGCCCCTCAGACAGTGAGAGTGGCTACACCTTC. Its translation is CASSPSDSESGYTF.

The V call is TRBV5-4, the J call TRBJ2-5, with 7 bases matching TRBD1. The CDR3 consists of 13 residues. Looked up from germline, CDR1 is SGHNT and CDR2 is YYREEE (reference sequence). Unmatched junction bases numbered 4, after V lost 1 base and J lost 7 bases. In DNA, the CDR3 is TGTGCCAGCAGCTTGCAGGGGGAGACGACCCAGTACTTC. This sequence encodes CASSLQGETTQYF. Full variable domain (rest looked up from reference TRBV5-4 and TRBJ2-5): ETGVTQSPTHLIKTRGQQVTLRCSSQSGHNTVSWYQQALGQGPQFIFQYYREEENGRGNFPPRFSGLQFPNYSSELNVNALELDDSALYLCASSLQGETTQYFGPGTRLLVL.

The chain carries TRBV5-1 and TRBJ1-1, with D perhaps matching TRBD1 (5 bases). The ends were cut back, 0 bases at V and 0 bases at J, with 9 bases in the middle. Germline loops: CDR1 SGHRS, CDR2 YFSETQ. The CDR3 contains 15 residues. The CDR3 sequence is CASSLGRVMNTEAFF. As DNA, the CDR3 is TGCGCCAGCAGCTTGGGCAGGGTGATGAACACTGAAGCTTTCTTT. Full variable domain (missing parts from reference TRBV5-1 and TRBJ1-1): KAGVTQTPRYLIKTRGQQVTLSCSPISGHRSVSWYQQTPGQGLQFLFEYFSETQRNKGNFPGRFSGRQFSNSRSEMNVSTLELGDSALYLCASSLGRVMNTEAFFGQGTRLTVV.

The chain combines TRBV9 with TRBJ2-3; 11 positions agree with TRBD1. CDR1 SGDLS and CDR2 YYNGEE come from the germline V gene. The CDR3 spans 15 residues. The V segment lost 2 bases and the J segment 4 bases; nucleotides outside the gene matches: 3. CDR3 residues: CASSVGQGVSDTQYF. DNA of the CDR3: TGTGCCAGCAGCGTGGGACAGGGGGTTTCAGATACGCAGTATTTT.

The chain is built from TRBV11-2 and TRBJ1-3; D not certain. The CDR3 has 15 amino acids. V dropped 4 bases and J dropped 0 bases, with 10 bases sitting between them. Germline-derived CDR1 and CDR2 are SGHAT and FQNNGV. The CDR3 spells CASSSQASSGNTIYF. The CDR3 coding sequence is TGTGCCAGCAGCTCCCAGGCGAGCTCTGGAAACACCATATATTTT.

The chain recombines TRBV29-1 with TRBJ2-1, with TRBD2 matching over 10 bases. CDR3 length: 16 amino acids. The V gene's germline CDR1 is SQVTM and CDR2 ANQGSEA. V lost 4 bases to trimming and J lost 7 bases; unmatched junction nucleotides: 13. CDR3 sequence (DNA): TGCAGCGTTGGATCGTATAGCGGGGGGCTAACAAATGAGCAGTTCTTC. Translation gives CSVGSYSGGLTNEQFF.